What follows are 32 T cell receptor beta chains derived from one specimen sequenced in a study of blood T cell repertoires in COVID-19. Libraries were prepared by immunoSEQ multiplex PCR; TCRdb keeps only in-frame clonotypes and omits some of them. The table records 85,000 to 100,000 clones, around nine tenths of them present only once. The specimen was peripheral blood. Receptors originate from a man aged 60-69 years with acute or convalescent COVID-19.

The chain is built from TRBV7-9 and TRBJ1-2; no firm D call. Trimming shortened V by 1 base and J by 2 bases, and 11 bases separated the two germline ends. CDR3 length equals 15 residues. CDR1 SEHNR and CDR2 FQNEAQ come from the germline V gene (reference sequence). The CDR3 spells CASSLGNTANYGYTF. CDR3 sequence (DNA): TGTGCCAGCAGCTTAGGAAACACCGCAAACTATGGCTACACCTTC.

The V gene is TRBV30, the J gene TRBJ1-6; 9 bases fit TRBD1. The CDR3 length is 18 residues. Unmatched junction bases numbered 8, after V lost 0 bases and J lost 2 bases. The germline V gene has CDR1 GTSNPN and CDR2 SVGIG (reference sequence). CDR3 amino acids: CAWSVPNRGQAYNSPLHF. CDR3 in DNA: TGTGCCTGGAGTGTACCAAACAGGGGGCAAGCCTATAATTCACCCCTCCACTTT.

The chain combines TRBV11-2 with TRBJ1-2, with D hard to call. The V gene's germline CDR1 is SGHAT and CDR2 FQNNGV. This CDR3 comprises 15 residues. Trimming removed 1 base at V and 6 bases at J, with 15 bases between. The CDR3 here is CASSLVRGPRDGYTF. CDR3 sequence (DNA): TGTGCCAGCAGCTTAGTGCGGGGTCCAAGGGATGGCTACACCTTC.

The gene calls are TRBV5-1 and TRBJ2-5; the D gene is possibly TRBD2 (6 bases). CDR1 is SGHRS, CDR2 YFSETQ, per germline. V was clipped by 4 bases and J by 4 bases, with 11 bases between them. CDR3 length: 13 residues. The CDR3 DNA reads as TGCGCCAGCAGCCTTTTTAGCGGAGAGACCCAGTACTTC. This translates into CASSLFSGETQYF. Supplemented by reference TRBV5-1 and TRBJ2-5, the full variable domain reads KAGVTQTPRYLIKTRGQQVTLSCSPISGHRSVSWYQQTPGQGLQFLFEYFSETQRNKGNFPGRFSGRQFSNSRSEMNVSTLELGDSALYLCASSLFSGETQYFGPGTRLLVL.

The chain is built from TRBV11-2 and TRBJ1-3, with D unresolved. V dropped 1 base and J dropped 0 bases, with 4 bases sitting between them. The CDR3 is 14 residues long. Germline CDR1 SGHAT, CDR2 FQNNGV. CDR3 sequence: CASSLAGSGNTIYF. DNA for the CDR3: TGTGCCAGCAGCTTAGCGGGCTCTGGAAACACCATATATTTT. Full variable domain (rest looked up from reference TRBV11-2 and TRBJ1-3): EAGVAQSPRYKIIEKRQSVAFWCNPISGHATLYWYQQILGQGPKLLIQFQNNGVVDDSQLPKDRFSAERLKGVDSTLKIQPAKLEDSAVYLCASSLAGSGNTIYFGEGSWLTVV.

This rearrangement joins TRBV6-5 to TRBJ2-7; D is possibly TRBD1 (6 bases). The germline gives CDR1 MNHEY, CDR2 SVGAGI. The germline V and J ends were trimmed by 0 bases and 4 bases, with 16 bases remaining between them. The CDR3 covers 16 residues. CDR3 coding DNA: TGTGCCAGCAGTTACTCGAAGGCCTCAGGGGTGTACGAGCAGTACTTC. Amino acid sequence: CASSYSKASGVYEQYF.

The V call is TRBV5-1, the J call TRBJ1-2, with 7 bases that match TRBD1. CDR1 and CDR2 from the germline V gene are SGHRS and YFSETQ. The CDR3 spans 15 residues. Trimming took 4 bases from V and 3 from J; bases not matched to a gene: 9. Here the CDR3 DNA reads TGCGCCAGCAGCCGGGACAGCCTAAACGACTATGGCTACACCTTC. It translates to CASSRDSLNDYGYTF.

This chain links TRBV2 with TRBJ1-4; 9 bases map to TRBD1. The ends lost 10 bases at V and 7 bases at J; junction bases unmatched: 4. Germline CDR1 and CDR2: SNHLY and FYNNEI. This CDR3 comprises 12 residues. The CDR3 loop is CATGQGGEKLFF. CDR3 in DNA: TGTGCCACGGGACAGGGAGGTGAAAAACTGTTTTTT.

The DNA of the CDR3 is TGTGCCAGTCGCGGGGACAGGGTAGGACAGCCCCAGCATTTT. This codes for CASRGDRVGQPQHF. The chain combines TRBV19 with TRBJ1-5; TRBD1 agrees at 9 bases. This CDR3 spans 14 amino acids. Germline V gives CDR1 LNHDA, CDR2 SQIVND (reference sequence). With 8 bases clipped from V and 7 bases from J, the junction kept 9 bases outside the gene matches.

This clone appeared once. The rearrangement uses TRBV3-1 (or the pseudogene TRBV3-2) and TRBJ1-1; D gene uncertain. Germline CDR1 and CDR2: LGHDT and YNNKEL (reference sequence). V lost 5 bases, J lost 0 bases, and 7 bases lay in between. This CDR3 has 13 residues. CDR3 bases: TGTGCCAGCAGCTCTCCCCTGAACACTGAAGCTTTCTTT. It codes for CASSSPLNTEAFF.

V usage is TRBV20-1 and J usage is TRBJ1-4, with D possibly matching TRBD1 (5 bases). V was shortened by 3 bases and J by 7 bases, with 15 bases between the two germline ends. Germline assignment: CDR1 DFQATT and CDR2 SNEGSKA (reference sequence). The CDR3 runs 14 residues. DNA of the CDR3: TGCAGTGCTAGTGAAGGGGTCTTGCTTGAAAAACTGTTTTTT. Its protein is CSASEGVLLEKLFF.

CDR3 in DNA: TGCAGCGTTGAAGATCGCGCAAGTATCCCCTACGAGCAGTACTTC. As protein: CSVEDRASIPYEQYF. The chain combines TRBV29-1 with TRBJ2-7; D unresolved. The CDR3 runs to 15 residues. Germline lookup yields CDR1 SQVTM and CDR2 ANQGSEA. Trimming left V 0 bases short and J 2 bases short, with 14 bases between.

The CDR3 sequence: CASSQPQGANNQPQHF. The DNA for the CDR3 is TGCGCCAGCAGTCAACCCCAGGGGGCTAACAATCAGCCCCAGCATTTT. The chain recombines TRBV23-1 with TRBJ1-5; TRBD1 aligns across 8 bases. TRBV23-1 counts as an open reading frame of uncertain function. This CDR3 has 16 amino acids. V dropped 2 bases and J dropped 3; count of bases not matched to a gene: 6.

This clone rates as medium-sized (0.01 to 0.1%). V usage is TRBV7-8 and J usage is TRBJ1-4, with 7 bases fitting TRBD1. V dropped 5 bases and J dropped 8; count of bases not matched to a gene: 8. CDR1 SGHVS and CDR2 FQNEAQ come from the germline V gene. CDR3 length equals 14 residues. The CDR3 loop is CASSTGVGYEKLFF. DNA for the CDR3: TGTGCCAGCAGCACAGGGGTTGGTTACGAAAAACTGTTTTTT.

This clone was seen just once. This rearrangement joins TRBV18 to TRBJ1-2; unclear D gene. V lost 0 bases and J lost 2, with 7 bases in between. CDR3 size: 14 residues. CDR1 and CDR2 (germline): KGHSH, LQKENI. CDR3 nucleotide sequence: TGTGCCAGCTCACCACCGAGTCGGAACTATGGCTACACCTTC. Residues: CASSPPSRNYGYTF.

The V and J genes are TRBV3-1 (or the pseudogene TRBV3-2) and TRBJ1-1; D gene uncertain. This CDR3 is 16 amino acids long. The germline gives CDR1 LGHDT, CDR2 YNNKEL (reference sequence). V was trimmed by 1 base and J by 0 bases, leaving 12 bases between them. CDR3 sequence (DNA): TGTGCCAGCAGCCAAGGACACGGAAACATGAACACTGAAGCTTTCTTT. It codes for CASSQGHGNMNTEAFF.

This clone was seen only once. J is TRBJ1-2 and V is TRBV29-1; TRBD1 matches 9 bases. Losses at the gene ends were 4 bases for V and 3 bases for J; bases not matched to a gene: 3. Germline CDR1 and CDR2: SQVTM and ANQGSEA. The CDR3 runs to 13 residues. Written as DNA, the CDR3 is TGCAGCGTTGGGGACAGGGTTGACTATGGCTACACCTTC. Translated, it gives CSVGDRVDYGYTF.

This clone has only a few counts. This chain links TRBV15 with TRBJ1-2, with 8 bases fitting TRBD1. V lost 8 bases to trimming and J lost 5 bases; unmatched junction nucleotides: 19. The CDR3 is 17 residues long. Germline V gene lookup returns CDR1 LNHNV and CDR2 YYDKDF (reference sequence). The CDR3 is CATSEGTGGSGSYGYTF. Written as DNA, the CDR3 is TGTGCCACCTCGGAGGGGACAGGAGGATCCGGATCATATGGCTACACCTTC. The complete variable domain, with remaining parts taken from reference TRBV15 and TRBJ1-2, reads DAMVIQNPRYQVTQFGKPVTLSCSQTLNHNVMYWYQQKSSQAPKLLFHYYDKDFNNEADTPDNFQSRRPNTSFCFLDIRSPGLGDTAMYLCATSEGTGGSGSYGYTFGSGTRLTVV.

The chain recombines TRBV7-6 with TRBJ1-3; D not resolved. Per germline, CDR1 SGHVS and CDR2 FNYEAQ. The CDR3 is 18 residues long. V was pared by 3 bases and J by 0 bases, with 18 bases between. For the CDR3, the DNA is TGTGCCAGCAGCTTGAGTGGTGCGGGGTTCTTCTCTGGAAACACCATATATTTT. Residues: CASSLSGAGFFSGNTIYF.

The genes are TRBV5-1 and TRBJ1-2; D not resolved. CDR3 length: 14 residues. The V gene lost 1 base and the J gene lost 6 bases, with 13 bases spanning the gap. Germline-derived CDR1 and CDR2 are SGHRS and YFSETQ. The CDR3 protein is CASSLTAPVDGYTF. The CDR3 nucleotides are TGCGCCAGCAGCTTGACAGCTCCCGTTGATGGCTACACCTTC. Looking up the rest from reference TRBV5-1 and TRBJ1-2 gives the full variable domain: KAGVTQTPRYLIKTRGQQVTLSCSPISGHRSVSWYQQTPGQGLQFLFEYFSETQRNKGNFPGRFSGRQFSNSRSEMNVSTLELGDSALYLCASSLTAPVDGYTFGSGTRLTVV.

The rearrangement uses TRBV5-8 and TRBJ1-5, with unresolved D. The CDR3 loop spans 13 amino acids. Germline V gene data show CDR1 as SGHTS and CDR2 as YDEGEE. The V and J ends lost 0 bases and 3 bases respectively, with 4 bases between them. CDR3 sequence (DNA): TGTGCCAGCAGCTTGGGAGACAATCAGCCCCAGCATTTT. Translation gives CASSLGDNQPQHF.

This rearrangement joins TRBV10-3 to TRBJ1-1; D call uncertain. The CDR3 is made up of 12 amino acids. V lost 11 bases to trimming and J lost 0 bases, with 10 bases between them. From germline, CDR1 is ENHRY and CDR2 SYGVKD. The CDR3 region is CAAARVNTEAFF. The CDR3 DNA follows: TGTGCCGCCGCCCGAGTGAACACTGAAGCTTTCTTT.

The chain joins TRBV5-1 to TRBJ2-6; no clear D. The CDR3 contains 15 residues. V lost 4 bases and J lost 0, with 8 bases in between. From germline, CDR1 is SGHRS and CDR2 YFSETQ. The CDR3 sequence is CASSNGGSGANVLTF. The CDR3 DNA reads as TGCGCCAGCAGCAACGGCGGCTCTGGGGCCAACGTCCTGACTTTC.

The chain couples TRBV10-1 to TRBJ1-3, with no clear D. This CDR3 has 13 amino acids. Germline V gives CDR1 WNHNN, CDR2 SYGVQD (reference sequence). V lost 6 bases, J lost 6 bases, and 12 bases lay in between. The CDR3 protein is CASSSELENTIYF. CDR3 DNA: TGCGCCAGCAGCTCGGAGCTGGAAAACACCATATATTTT.

The V call is TRBV6-1, the J call TRBJ1-1, with D perhaps TRBD1 (5 bases). Per germline, CDR1 MNHNS and CDR2 SASEGT. The CDR3 is 14 amino acids. Trimming cost V 3 bases and J 11 bases, with 19 bases left between them. The CDR3 DNA is TGTGCCAGCAGTGAGTCAAATCGCGGGGGGAATGCTTTCTTT. Its protein is CASSESNRGGNAFF.

The genes are TRBV2 and TRBJ1-1; no firm D call. With 4 bases removed from V and 5 bases from J, the gap between germline ends came to 17 bases. This CDR3 spans 15 amino acids. Per germline, CDR1 SNHLY and CDR2 FYNNEI. The CDR3 here is CASSVLLGRETEAFF. CDR3 DNA sequence: TGTGCCAGCAGTGTGTTGTTGGGCCGGGAGACTGAAGCTTTCTTT.

The chain carries TRBV12-5 and TRBJ2-3; the D is unclear. The CDR3 is 13 residues long. Between the trimmed V and J ends, which lost 3 bases and 1 base, there was a span of 5 bases. Germline CDR1 and CDR2: LGHNT and FRNRAP. CDR3 nucleotides: TGTGCTAGTGGTTTTAGTGGCACAGATACGCAGTATTTT. Residues: CASGFSGTDTQYF.

The J gene is TRBJ1-4, the V gene TRBV2; 8 bases fit TRBD1. There are 13 residues in the CDR3. V was clipped by 2 bases and J by 7 bases; unmatched bases: 0. Per the germline V gene, CDR1 is SNHLY and CDR2 is FYNNEI. CDR3 in DNA: TGTGCCAGCAGTGAAACAGGGGGTGAAAAACTGTTTTTT. Translation gives CASSETGGEKLFF.

The V gene is TRBV7-8, the J gene TRBJ2-1, with TRBD2 matching 8 bases. The CDR3 is 17 amino acids. The junction had 7 bases not matched to a gene; V was cut back by 2 bases and J by 1 base. The germline V gene encodes CDR1 SGHVS and CDR2 FQNEAQ. The CDR3 DNA reads as TGTGCCAGCAGCTTACTAGCGGGCTCCGTATCCTACAATGAGCAGTTCTTC. Its translation: CASSLLAGSVSYNEQFF.

The CDR3 loop is CASSDGDREPTNEKLFF. CDR3 DNA sequence: TGTGCCAGCAGTGACGGAGACAGGGAACCAACTAATGAAAAACTGTTTTTT. V usage is TRBV2 and J usage is TRBJ1-4; 7 bases agree with TRBD1. The CDR3 loop spans 17 amino acids. Germline V gene sequence: CDR1 SNHLY, CDR2 FYNNEI. V dropped 3 bases and J dropped 0; count of bases not matched to a gene: 7.

The J gene is TRBJ1-1, the V gene TRBV2; D unclear. Germline loops: CDR1 SNHLY, CDR2 FYNNEI. The germline V and J ends were trimmed by 6 bases and 0 bases, with 5 bases remaining between them. The CDR3 sequence is 12 residues long. The CDR3 loop reads CASRAVNTEAFF. CDR3 bases: TGTGCCAGCAGGGCCGTGAACACTGAAGCTTTCTTT.

The rearrangement joins TRBV2 to TRBJ1-6; D is ambiguous. Trimming removed 5 bases from V and 9 bases from J, with 14 bases in between. CDR3 length: 14 amino acids. CDR1 and CDR2 (germline): SNHLY, FYNNEI. The CDR3 sequence: CASSRFPSPSPLHF. Written as DNA, the CDR3 is TGTGCCAGCAGTCGGTTCCCAAGTCCTTCACCCCTCCACTTT.